A single sample is the source of the 32 T cell receptor beta chains below, sequenced in a study of response to subunit inactivated influenza vaccine. TCRdb independently ran MiXCR on the RT-PCR reads; one entry per CDR3 protein. The table has approximately 730,000 distinct CDR3 sequences, approximately 15% seen once. The sample here was PBMCs from blood, taken less than 15 days before vaccination. The receptors derive from a man aged 45-60 years who received an inactivated influenza vaccine.

The rearrangement joins TRBV28 to TRBJ2-7, with TRBD1 as a possible D gene (6 bases). The CDR3 has 16 residues. V was clipped by 2 bases and J by 3 bases, with 17 bases between them. CDR1 and CDR2 from the germline V gene are MDHEN and SYDVKM. The CDR3 sequence is CASSLLRQEMHYEQYF. The CDR3 coding sequence is TGTGCCAGCAGTTTACTCCGACAGGAGATGCACTACGAGCAGTACTTC.

The V call is TRBV7-6, the J call TRBJ2-5, with TRBD1 matching 9 bases. CDR3 size: 16 residues. Germline CDR1 reads SGHVS; CDR2 reads FNYEAQ. V lost 1 base to trimming and J lost 3 bases; unmatched junction nucleotides: 6. CDR3 in DNA: TGTGCCAGCAGCTTAGAGCCCGGGACAGGGAAAGAGACCCAGTACTTC. Translating it yields CASSLEPGTGKETQYF.

The chain recombines TRBV18 with TRBJ2-1; either TRBD1 or TRBD2 may fit D (5 bases each). Germline CDR1 and CDR2: KGHSH and LQKENI. The ends were cut back, 0 bases at V and 5 bases at J, with 11 bases in the middle. The CDR3 is 15 residues long. The CDR3 here is CASSPPGDRNNEQFF. As DNA, the CDR3 is TGTGCCAGCTCACCACCGGGGGATCGGAACAATGAGCAGTTCTTC.

This clonotype was seen more than once but under ten times. J is TRBJ2-1 and V is TRBV6-2 or TRBV6-3; 8 positions match TRBD2. Per the germline V gene, CDR1 is MNHEY and CDR2 is SVGEGT. The CDR3 sequence is 16 residues long. V lost 5 bases to trimming and J lost 3 bases; unmatched junction nucleotides: 9. The CDR3 sequence is CASSTWLAGDYNEQFF. CDR3 coding DNA: TGTGCCAGCAGTACTTGGCTAGCGGGCGACTACAATGAGCAGTTCTTC.

This clonotype turned up a few times. The gene calls are TRBV27 and TRBJ2-7, with D tentatively TRBD2 (6 bases). V shed 0 bases and J shed 1 base, with 16 bases lying between them. This CDR3 is 17 amino acids long. In germline, CDR1 is MNHEY, CDR2 SMNVEV (reference sequence). This CDR3 is CASSLSKASAGSYEQYF. CDR3 in DNA: TGTGCCAGCAGTTTATCGAAGGCTAGCGCAGGGTCCTACGAGCAGTACTTC.

The chain has TRBV20-1 and TRBJ2-1; 10 bases align to TRBD2. V trimming: 1 base; J trimming: 2 bases; junction bases outside the gene matches: 11. CDR1 DFQATT and CDR2 SNEGSKA come from the germline V gene (reference sequence). This CDR3 region has 18 residues. The CDR3 region has the DNA TGCAGTGCTAGAGGTGGACAGGGTCTAGCGGGAGCCTACAATGAGCAGTTCTTC. Its protein product is CSARGGQGLAGAYNEQFF.

This clonotype was detected ten times or more. The chain joins TRBV20-1 to TRBJ2-7; weak D call: TRBD2 (6 bases). The CDR3 runs 14 residues. CDR1 and CDR2 (germline): DFQATT, SNEGSKA (reference sequence). Trimming left V 6 bases short and J 2 bases short, with 17 bases between. The CDR3 DNA reads TGCAGTGCCCCCTCGTGGGGGGTAACCTACGAGCAGTACTTC. This codes for CSAPSWGVTYEQYF.

The chain is built from TRBV19 and TRBJ1-2; 9 bases are a match to TRBD1. Germline values: CDR1 LNHDA, CDR2 SQIVND (reference sequence). The CDR3 has 15 residues. The ends lost 4 bases at V and 6 bases at J; junction bases unmatched: 9. The CDR3 sequence is CASSRRPGQGNGYTF. CDR3 DNA sequence: TGTGCCAGTAGTAGAAGACCGGGACAGGGAAATGGCTACACCTTC. The whole variable domain, remainder taken from reference TRBV19 and TRBJ1-2, is DGGITQSPKYLFRKEGQNVTLSCEQNLNHDAMYWYRQDPGQGLRLIYYSQIVNDFQKGDIAEGYSVSREKKESFPLTVTSAQKNPTAFYLCASSRRPGQGNGYTFGSGTRLTVV.

The table lists this clonotype with a few counts. The rearrangement uses TRBV4-3 and TRBJ2-2, with 14 bases that match TRBD2. Trimming took 0 bases from V and 7 from J; bases not matched to a gene: 4. The CDR3 consists of 17 residues. In germline, CDR1 is LGHNA, CDR2 YSLEER. The CDR3 reads CASSQDGTSGRSGELFF. The CDR3 DNA follows: TGCGCCAGCAGCCAAGATGGGACTAGCGGGAGAAGCGGGGAGCTGTTTTTT.

The genes are TRBV18 and TRBJ2-5; a possible D gene is TRBD1 (5 bases). The V end was cut by 5 bases, the J end by 2 bases, with 9 bases between. Germline V lookup: CDR1 KGHSH, CDR2 LQKENI. This CDR3 has 13 amino acids. The CDR3, as DNA: TGTGCCAGCTCAACGCGACAGCAAGAGACCCAGTACTTC. Translating it yields CASSTRQQETQYF.

This clonotype was seen a few times. J is TRBJ2-3 and V is TRBV20-1; TRBD2 aligns across 12 bases. This CDR3 is built from 17 residues. The junction had 9 bases not matched to a gene; V was cut back by 0 bases and J by 5 bases. Per germline, CDR1 DFQATT and CDR2 SNEGSKA (reference sequence). The CDR3, as DNA: TGCAGTGCTAGAGATCCCAGACTAGCGGGAGATGAAGATACGCAGTATTTT. This translates into CSARDPRLAGDEDTQYF.

The chain has TRBV10-3 and TRBJ2-2, with D possibly called TRBD1 or TRBD2 (5 bases each). Germline assignment: CDR1 ENHRY and CDR2 SYGVKD. The germline V and J ends were trimmed by 10 bases and 6 bases, with 12 bases remaining between them. CDR3 length: 12 amino acids. CDR3 residues: CATGQGAGELFF. CDR3 nucleotide sequence: TGTGCCACGGGCCAGGGAGCCGGGGAGCTGTTTTTT.

The gene calls are TRBV5-5 and TRBJ2-3; D gene ambiguous. The germline gives CDR1 SGHKS, CDR2 YYEKEE (reference sequence). The CDR3 sequence is 14 residues long. Deletions cut 5 bases from V and 2 bases from J, with 12 bases between. The CDR3 protein is CASRPQSATDTQYF. Here the CDR3 DNA reads TGTGCCAGCAGACCCCAGAGCGCCACAGATACGCAGTATTTT.

This clonotype was counted ten times or more. The junction differs from germline at one of its ends, possibly a read error. The chain combines TRBV4-3 with TRBJ2-7; no clear D. The V gene's germline CDR1 is LGHNA and CDR2 YSLEER. This CDR3 is built from 13 residues. CDR3 region: CASSQDDRYEQYF. The CDR3 coding sequence is TGTGCCAGCAGCCAAGATGACCGGTACGAGCAGTACTTC.

This chain uses TRBV20-1 with TRBJ2-7; D is unresolved. Trimming took 3 bases from V and 4 from J, leaving 13 bases between them. The CDR3 spans 13 residues. The germline gives CDR1 DFQATT, CDR2 SNEGSKA (reference sequence). CDR3 amino acids: CSASQARLYEQYF. Here the CDR3 DNA reads TGCAGTGCTAGCCAGGCCAGGCTGTACGAGCAGTACTTC.

This chain joins TRBV15 and TRBJ2-7; 12 positions match TRBD2. J gave up 6 bases and V 2 bases, and 5 bases lay outside the gene matches. CDR3 length: 15 residues. Germline CDR1 LNHNV, CDR2 YYDKDF (reference sequence). The CDR3 protein is CATSRRLAGAAEQYF. CDR3 in DNA: TGTGCCACCAGCAGAAGACTAGCGGGAGCAGCCGAGCAGTACTTC.

The chain is built from TRBV6-2 or TRBV6-3 and TRBJ2-1, with TRBD2 matching over 12 bases. V was pared by 6 bases and J by 10 bases, with 13 bases of the junction left unmatched. The CDR3 is 16 residues long. Germline CDR1 is MNHEY and CDR2 is SVGEGT. The CDR3 sequence is CASSITSSGRAREQFF. CDR3 coding DNA: TGTGCCAGCAGCATCACCTCTAGCGGGAGGGCCAGGGAGCAGTTCTTC.

This clonotype was counted only a few times. This sequence joins TRBV25-1 and TRBJ1-4; no clear D. V gave up 3 bases and J gave up 0 bases, with 8 bases separating them. The germline V gene encodes CDR1 MGHDK and CDR2 SYGVNS. CDR3 size: 15 residues. Written as DNA, the CDR3 is TGTGCCAGCAGTGATCGAGGTGCAACTAATGAAAAACTGTTTTTT. Translated: CASSDRGATNEKLFF.

This chain links TRBV20-1 with TRBJ2-1; TRBD2 matches at 10 bases. CDR3 length: 16 residues. Trimming removed 2 bases from V and 0 bases from J; junction bases left unmatched: 4. CDR1 is DFQATT and CDR2 is SNEGSKA in the germline V gene (reference sequence). CDR3 sequence reads: CSARSSSGSSYNEQFF. DNA for the CDR3: TGCAGTGCTAGATCTTCTAGCGGGAGCTCCTACAATGAGCAGTTCTTC.

V and J are TRBV6-1 and TRBJ1-6; TRBD1 aligns across 8 bases. With V trimmed by 6 bases and J by 10 bases, 8 bases remained unmatched. Germline lookup yields CDR1 MNHNS and CDR2 SASEGT. CDR3 length: 14 residues. The CDR3 protein is CASSADRGGSPLHF. The CDR3 region has the DNA TGTGCCAGCAGCGCCGACAGGGGCGGCTCACCCCTCCACTTT.

V usage is TRBV11-2 and J usage is TRBJ2-2; D unclear. This CDR3 spans 13 amino acids. Trimming removed 0 bases from V and 7 bases from J, with 6 bases in between. CDR1 is SGHAT and CDR2 is FQNNGV in the germline V gene. CDR3 protein: CASSLDRHGELFF. CDR3 sequence (DNA): TGTGCCAGCAGCTTAGATCGTCACGGGGAGCTGTTTTTT.

This clonotype showed up just a few times. The chain is built from TRBV6-1 and TRBJ2-7; 7 nucleotides agree with TRBD1. V shed 6 bases, J shed 4 bases, and the junction held 18 bases outside the gene matches. From germline, CDR1 is MNHNS and CDR2 SASEGT. The CDR3 extends over 17 amino acids. The CDR3 DNA reads as TGTGCCAGCAGCCTGACAGGGCCCCTCTCCCCGCGTTACGAGCAGTACTTC. It encodes CASSLTGPLSPRYEQYF.

This clonotype appeared many times. The chain uses TRBV5-1 and TRBJ2-7; TRBD2 might be the D (6 bases). This CDR3 contains 18 residues. The V end was cut by 0 bases, the J end by 4 bases, with 23 bases between. Per germline, CDR1 SGHRS and CDR2 YFSETQ. For the CDR3, the DNA is TGCGCCAGCAGCTTGGTCGGGTCATACGGGAGAGAGAAATACGAGCAGTACTTC. Its protein product is CASSLVGSYGREKYEQYF.

Here the CDR3 reads CASSPSEGTSIGTQYF. CDR3 in DNA: TGTGCCAGCAGCCCATCGGAGGGGACTAGCATTGGGACCCAGTACTTC. V is TRBV7-9 and J is TRBJ2-5; 9 bases are a match to TRBD2. In germline, CDR1 is SEHNR, CDR2 FQNEAQ (reference sequence). With 5 bases clipped from V and 7 bases from J, the junction kept 14 bases outside the gene matches. This CDR3 comprises 16 residues.

The chain employs TRBV20-1 and TRBJ2-1; 7 bases line up with TRBD1. The V gene's germline CDR1 is DFQATT and CDR2 SNEGSKA (reference sequence). Trimming at V came to 6 bases and at J to 0 bases, leaving 5 bases not matched to a gene. The CDR3 is made up of 14 amino acids. CDR3 sequence reads: CSAPGQSSYNEQFF. In nucleotides, the CDR3 is TGCAGTGCGCCGGGACAGTCCTCCTACAATGAGCAGTTCTTC.

The chain has TRBV10-3 and TRBJ2-1; D gene unclear. Germline V lookup: CDR1 ENHRY, CDR2 SYGVKD. The CDR3 extends over 12 amino acids. The V gene lost 10 bases and the J gene lost 9 bases, with 16 bases spanning the gap. DNA of the CDR3: TGTGCCACCACGGACCCTCTAGGTGAGCAGTTCTTC. Translation: CATTDPLGEQFF.

This clonotype has only a few counts. V usage is TRBV4-3 and J usage is TRBJ1-2; the match to TRBD1 covers 7 bases. In germline, CDR1 is LGHNA, CDR2 YSLEER. J was trimmed by 3 bases and V by 4 bases; bases with no gene match: 8. This CDR3 region has 15 residues. The CDR3 sequence is CASSRRGDRDYGYTF. As DNA, the CDR3 is TGCGCCAGCAGCCGTCGGGGGGACAGAGACTATGGCTACACCTTC.

The rearrangement uses TRBV4-2 and TRBJ2-1, with D maybe TRBD1 (6 bases). In germline, CDR1 is LGHNA, CDR2 YNFKEQ. This CDR3 is 14 amino acids long. Trimming pared 2 bases from V and 8 bases from J, leaving 13 bases between. CDR3 loop: CASSQFQQGDEQFF. The CDR3 nucleotides are TGTGCCAGCAGCCAATTTCAACAGGGCGATGAGCAGTTCTTC.

The V and J genes are TRBV27 and TRBJ2-3; 12 bases align to TRBD1. Germline V CDR1 and CDR2: MNHEY, SMNVEV (reference sequence). This CDR3 region has 15 residues. V lost 6 bases to trimming and J lost 6 bases; unmatched junction nucleotides: 7. CDR3 DNA: TGTGCCAGCAGGGGATTCGGGACAGGGGGCGATACGCAGTATTTT. Protein: CASRGFGTGGDTQYF.

The chain couples TRBV12-3 or TRBV12-4 to TRBJ1-6, with a tentative D call TRBD1 (6 bases). The CDR3 covers 16 residues. V lost 4 bases, J lost 10 bases, and 20 bases lay in between. This CDR3 is CASSWSGAPGGSPLHF. CDR3 sequence (DNA): TGTGCCAGCAGTTGGTCGGGGGCACCTGGGGGGTCACCCCTCCACTTT.

The genes are TRBV30 and TRBJ2-7, with D possibly matching TRBD1 (6 bases). Germline lookup yields CDR1 GTSNPN and CDR2 SVGIG (reference sequence). V lost 0 bases and J lost 2, with 14 bases in between. The CDR3 is 15 amino acids. This CDR3 is CAWSVSEGVTYEQYF. CDR3 nucleotides: TGTGCCTGGAGTGTATCCGAGGGGGTCACCTACGAGCAGTACTTC.

This clonotype was observed a handful of times. This chain connects TRBV20-1 to TRBJ2-3, with D possibly matching TRBD2 (6 bases). CDR1 and CDR2 (germline): DFQATT, SNEGSKA (reference sequence). Trimming left V 6 bases short and J 8 bases short, with 21 bases between. This CDR3 is 14 amino acids long. The CDR3 reads CSAIREPMSATQYF. The CDR3 DNA sequence: TGCAGTGCAATTCGGGAGCCAATGTCGGCTACGCAGTATTTT.